The rows below give T cell receptor beta chains drawn from one sample of a study of chemoradiotherapy in HPV16-positive cancers. The method was immunoSEQ multiplex PCR; TCRdb's version includes in-frame clones alone and lacks a portion of them. The profile covers 30,000 to 35,000 clones, with about 86% appearing a single time and approximately 2.3% taken by the ten largest. Material: blood, obtained from a patient who underwent chemoradiotherapy. Receptor source: a human donor with HPV-associated anogenital cancer. Each CDR3 is given with its conserved first and last residue. Each record gives: clone size, V gene, J gene, D gene, CDR3 DNA, CDR3 protein. The D gene is left open where the match is weak. Some rows mark clone size as missing; the rest say once, few, many or name a class of expanded clone.

size: NA
V: TRBV6-4
J: TRBJ1-1
D: NA
DNA: TGTGCCAGCAGCCGACAAAAGAACACTGAAGCTTTCTTT
CDR3: CASSRQKNTEAFF

size: NA
V: TRBV28
J: TRBJ1-2
D: NA
DNA: TGTGCCAGCAGTTTGTTACAGGACAGCTATGGCTACACCTTC
CDR3: CASSLLQDSYGYTF

size: few
V: TRBV19
J: TRBJ1-6
D: TRBD1
DNA: TGTGCCAGTAGCAACCGGGACAGGGTCGGTTCACCCCTCCACTTT
CDR3: CASSNRDRVGSPLHF

size: NA
V: TRBV9
J: TRBJ2-7
D: NA
DNA: TGTGCCAGCAGTCAGGGGGCGGGAGCGTCCTACGAGCAGTACTTC
CDR3: CASSQGAGASYEQYF

size: NA
V: TRBV4-1
J: TRBJ1-3
D: NA
DNA: TGCGCCAGCAGCCAAGATTCCGGGACTGCGACTGGAAACACCATATATTTT
CDR3: CASSQDSGTATGNTIYF

size: NA
V: TRBV19
J: TRBJ2-5
D: TRBD1
DNA: TGTGCCAGCCAACCAGGGGACAGGGGATATCAGCAGTACTTC
CDR3: CASQPGDRGYQQYF

size: NA
V: TRBV18
J: TRBJ1-1
D: TRBD1
DNA: TGTGCCAGCTCACCAGGGACAGGGAAGGGGGACACTGAAGCTTTCTTT
CDR3: CASSPGTGKGDTEAFF

size: NA
V: TRBV2
J: TRBJ1-6
D: NA
DNA: TGTGCCAGCAGTGAAGAGAGCTCCTATAATTCACCCCTCCACTTT
CDR3: CASSEESSYNSPLHF

size: few
V: TRBV12-5
J: TRBJ1-1
D: NA
DNA: TGTGCTAGTGGTCCTCCTGGGGCGAGGATGAACACTGAAGCTTTCTTT
CDR3: CASGPPGARMNTEAFF

size: NA
V: TRBV9
J: TRBJ1-2
D: TRBD1
DNA: TGTGCCAGCAGCGTAGAAGGGGACAGTAACTATGGCTACACCTTC
CDR3: CASSVEGDSNYGYTF

size: NA
V: TRBV15
J: TRBJ1-2
D: NA
DNA: TGTGCCACCAGCAGAGATCAGGGTGGAGGCTACACCTTC
CDR3: CATSRDQGGGYTF

size: NA
V: TRBV5-6
J: TRBJ1-6
D: TRBD1
DNA: TGTGCCAGCAGCTCGCTCACAGGGGGCAGTAATTCACCCCTCCACTTT
CDR3: CASSSLTGGSNSPLHF